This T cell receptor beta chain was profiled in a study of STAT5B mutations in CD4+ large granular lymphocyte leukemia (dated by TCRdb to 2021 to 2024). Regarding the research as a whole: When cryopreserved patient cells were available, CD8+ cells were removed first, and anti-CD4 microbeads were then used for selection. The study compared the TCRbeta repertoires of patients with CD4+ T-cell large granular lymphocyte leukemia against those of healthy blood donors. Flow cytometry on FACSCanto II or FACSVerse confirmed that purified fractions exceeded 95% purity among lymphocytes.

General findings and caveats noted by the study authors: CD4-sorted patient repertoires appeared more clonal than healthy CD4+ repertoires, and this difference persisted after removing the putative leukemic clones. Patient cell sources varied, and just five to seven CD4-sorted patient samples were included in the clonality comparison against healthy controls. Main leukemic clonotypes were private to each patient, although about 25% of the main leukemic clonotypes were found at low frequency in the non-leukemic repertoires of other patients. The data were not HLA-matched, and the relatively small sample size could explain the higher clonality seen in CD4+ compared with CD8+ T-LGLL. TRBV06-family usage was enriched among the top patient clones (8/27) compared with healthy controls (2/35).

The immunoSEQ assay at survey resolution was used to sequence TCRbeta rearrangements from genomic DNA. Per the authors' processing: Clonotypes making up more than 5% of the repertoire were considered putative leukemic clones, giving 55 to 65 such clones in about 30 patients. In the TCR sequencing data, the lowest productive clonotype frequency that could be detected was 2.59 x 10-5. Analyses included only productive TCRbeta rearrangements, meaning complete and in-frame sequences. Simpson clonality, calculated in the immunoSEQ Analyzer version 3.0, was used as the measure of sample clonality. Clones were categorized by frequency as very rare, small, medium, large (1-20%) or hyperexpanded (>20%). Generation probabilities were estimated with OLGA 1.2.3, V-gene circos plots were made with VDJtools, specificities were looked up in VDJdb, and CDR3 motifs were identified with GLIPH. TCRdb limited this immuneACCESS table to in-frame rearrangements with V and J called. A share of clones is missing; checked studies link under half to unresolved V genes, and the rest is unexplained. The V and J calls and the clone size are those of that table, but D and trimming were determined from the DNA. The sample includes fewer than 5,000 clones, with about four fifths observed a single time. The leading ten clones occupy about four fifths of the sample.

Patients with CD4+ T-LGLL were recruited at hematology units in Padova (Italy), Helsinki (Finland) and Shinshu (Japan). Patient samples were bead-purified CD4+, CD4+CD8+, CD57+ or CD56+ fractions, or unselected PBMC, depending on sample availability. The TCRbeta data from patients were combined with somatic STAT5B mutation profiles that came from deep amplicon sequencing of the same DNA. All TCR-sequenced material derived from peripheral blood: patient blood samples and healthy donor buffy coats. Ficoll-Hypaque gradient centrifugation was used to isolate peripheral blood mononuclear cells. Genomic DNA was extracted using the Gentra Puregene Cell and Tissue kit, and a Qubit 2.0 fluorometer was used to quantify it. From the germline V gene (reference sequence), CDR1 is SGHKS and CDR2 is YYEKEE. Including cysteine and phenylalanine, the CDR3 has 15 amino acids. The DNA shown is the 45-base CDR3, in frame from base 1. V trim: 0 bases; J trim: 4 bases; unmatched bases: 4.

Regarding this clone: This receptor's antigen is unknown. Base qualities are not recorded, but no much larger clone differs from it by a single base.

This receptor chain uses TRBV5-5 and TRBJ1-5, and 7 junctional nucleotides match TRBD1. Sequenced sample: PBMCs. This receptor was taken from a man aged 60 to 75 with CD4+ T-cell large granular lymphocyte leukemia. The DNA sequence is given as TGTGCCAGCAGCTTGGTGGGGACAGAAAATCAGCCCCAGCATTTT. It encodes CASSLVGTENQPQHF. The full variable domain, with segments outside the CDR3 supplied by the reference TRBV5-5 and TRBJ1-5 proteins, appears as DAGVTQSPTHLIKTRGQQVTLRCSPISGHKSVSWYQQVLGQGPQFIFQYYEKEERGRGNFPDRFSARQFPNYSSELNVNALLLGDSALYLCASSLVGTENQPQHFGDGTRLSIL.